This TCR beta chain was sequenced during a study of blood T cell repertoires in COVID-19. Using immunoSEQ multiplex PCR, the repertoire was profiled, and TCRdb retains in-frame clones only, with some absent. This sample has hundreds of thousands of clones, with about four fifths found just once. The CDR3 totals 16 residues. The germline V gene has CDR1 SGHRS and CDR2 YFSETQ. Trimming took 6 bases from V and 9 from J; bases not matched to a gene: 11. Participant ages covered about 18 to 95 years across around 22 US areas. Researchers sorted participants into cohorts using their self-reported clinical history. Participants in the exposed group had met a COVID-19 case in the 2 weeks before joining the study.

Sequenced input: PBMCs or T cells enriched from blood (not recorded which). The rearrangement joins TRBV5-1 to TRBJ2-1, with 14 bases fitting TRBD2. This clonotype was sampled from a woman aged 45 to 65 who had been exposed to COVID-19. For the CDR3, the DNA is TGCGCCAGCACCTATCGGACTAGCGGGGGGTATGGTGAGCAGTTCTTC. It translates to CASTYRTSGGYGEQFF.